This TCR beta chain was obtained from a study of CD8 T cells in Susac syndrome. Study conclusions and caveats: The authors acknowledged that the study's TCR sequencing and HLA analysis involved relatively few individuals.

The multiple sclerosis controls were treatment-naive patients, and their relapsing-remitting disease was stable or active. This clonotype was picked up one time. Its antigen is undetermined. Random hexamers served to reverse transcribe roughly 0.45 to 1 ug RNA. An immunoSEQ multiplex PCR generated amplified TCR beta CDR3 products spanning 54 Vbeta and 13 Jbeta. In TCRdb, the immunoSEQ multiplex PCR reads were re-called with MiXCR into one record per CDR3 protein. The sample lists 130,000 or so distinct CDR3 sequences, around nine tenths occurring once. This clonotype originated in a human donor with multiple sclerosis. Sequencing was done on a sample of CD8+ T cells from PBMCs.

CDR3 coding DNA: TGTGCCAGCAGCTCCGGACAGGTCGGCCCTTATGGCTACACCTTC. Translating it yields CASSSGQVGPYGYTF. This chain links TRBV7-9 with TRBJ1-2; 7 bases map to TRBD1. The CDR3 is 15 residues long. The trim removed 4 bases at V and 5 bases at J, leaving 10 bases unmatched. Germline V gives CDR1 SEHNR, CDR2 FQNEAQ (reference sequence).